Sequencing of this T cell receptor (beta chain) was carried out in a study of T cells in Graves' hyperthyroidism and ophthalmopathy. This CDR3 is built from 11 residues. Germline CDR1 and CDR2: DFQATT and SNEGSKA (reference sequence). Trimming shortened V by 4 bases and J by 6 bases, and 6 bases separated the two germline ends. Uncontrolled infection, other autoimmune disease, pregnancy or lactation disqualified patients from enrolment. In making diagnoses, clinical symptoms, serum thyroxine and TRAb, thyroid ultrasound and orbital computed tomography were all used. Amplified TCR beta CDR3 regions came from RNA transcripts. First-round RT-PCR with HTBI primers amplified the TCR CDR3 region. One entry per CDR3 protein, called by TCRdb with MiXCR from the multiplex PCR reads. The sample records 450,000 to 700,000 distinct CDR3 sequences, about 43% being singletons.

The rearrangement joins TRBV20-1 to TRBJ2-2; tentatively, D is TRBD2 (5 bases). The sequenced sample consisted of peripheral blood or thyroid tissue (not recorded which). The receptor comes from a woman between 18 and 29 years old with Graves' hyperthyroidism. The DNA of the CDR3 is TGCAGTGCTAAGGACTCCGGGGAGCTGTTTTTT. Translating gives CSAKDSGELFF.